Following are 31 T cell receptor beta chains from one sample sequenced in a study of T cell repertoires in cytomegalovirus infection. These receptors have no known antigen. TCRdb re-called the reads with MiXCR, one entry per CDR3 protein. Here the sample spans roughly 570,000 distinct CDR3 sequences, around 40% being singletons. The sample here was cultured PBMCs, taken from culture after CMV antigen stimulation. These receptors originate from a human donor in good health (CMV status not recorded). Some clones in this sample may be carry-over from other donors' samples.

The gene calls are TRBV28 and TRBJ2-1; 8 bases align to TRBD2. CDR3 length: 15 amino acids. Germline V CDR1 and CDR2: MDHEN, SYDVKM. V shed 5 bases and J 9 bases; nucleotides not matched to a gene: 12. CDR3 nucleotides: TGTGCCAGCAGTCCCCCGGGACTAGGGTTCGGTGAGCAGTTCTTC. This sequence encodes CASSPPGLGFGEQFF.

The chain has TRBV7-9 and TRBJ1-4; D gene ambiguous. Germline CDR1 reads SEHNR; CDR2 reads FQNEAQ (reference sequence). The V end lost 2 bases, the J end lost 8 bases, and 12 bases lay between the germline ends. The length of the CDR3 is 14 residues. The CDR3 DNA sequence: TGTGCCAGCAGCTTACCATCCCTAGCAGAAAAACTGTTTTTT. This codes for CASSLPSLAEKLFF.

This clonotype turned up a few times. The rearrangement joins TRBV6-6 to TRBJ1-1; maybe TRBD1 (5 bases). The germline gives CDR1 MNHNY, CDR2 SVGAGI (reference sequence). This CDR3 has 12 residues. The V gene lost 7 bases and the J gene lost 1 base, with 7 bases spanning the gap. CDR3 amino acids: CASTQANTEAFF. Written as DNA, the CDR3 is TGTGCCAGCACACAGGCGAACACTGAAGCTTTCTTT.

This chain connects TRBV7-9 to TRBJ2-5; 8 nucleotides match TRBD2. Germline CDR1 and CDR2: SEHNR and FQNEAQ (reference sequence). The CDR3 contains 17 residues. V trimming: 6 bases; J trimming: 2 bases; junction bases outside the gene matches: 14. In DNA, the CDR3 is TGTGCCAGCAGTTTTTACTACGGGGGGGCGAATCAAGAGACCCAGTACTTC. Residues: CASSFYYGGANQETQYF.

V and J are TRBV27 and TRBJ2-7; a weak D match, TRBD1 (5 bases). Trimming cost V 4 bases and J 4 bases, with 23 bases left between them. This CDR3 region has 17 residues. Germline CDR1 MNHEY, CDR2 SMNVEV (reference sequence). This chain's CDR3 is CASSSRPRQPPGYEQYF. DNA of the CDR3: TGTGCCAGCAGTTCTAGACCCCGACAGCCCCCAGGATACGAGCAGTACTTC.

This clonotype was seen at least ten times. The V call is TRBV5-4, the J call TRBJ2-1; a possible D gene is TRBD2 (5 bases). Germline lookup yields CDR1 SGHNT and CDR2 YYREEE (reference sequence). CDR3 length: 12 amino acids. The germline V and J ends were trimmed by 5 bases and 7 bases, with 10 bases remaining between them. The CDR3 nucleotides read TGTGCCAGCAGTTTAGAGGGAAATGAGCAGTTCTTC. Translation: CASSLEGNEQFF. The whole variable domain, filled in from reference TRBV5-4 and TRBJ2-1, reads ETGVTQSPTHLIKTRGQQVTLRCSSQSGHNTVSWYQQALGQGPQFIFQYYREEENGRGNFPPRFSGLQFPNYSSELNVNALELDDSALYLCASSLEGNEQFFGPGTRLTVL.

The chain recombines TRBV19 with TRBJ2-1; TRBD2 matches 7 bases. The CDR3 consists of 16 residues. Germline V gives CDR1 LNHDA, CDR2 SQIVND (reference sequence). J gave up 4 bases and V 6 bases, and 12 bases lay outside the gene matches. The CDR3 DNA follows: TGTGCCAGTAGCAGCGGTTCGGGGCGGGGGTACAATGAGCAGTTCTTC. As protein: CASSSGSGRGYNEQFF.

The CDR3 sequence is CASSELAGLTDTQYF. The CDR3 DNA sequence: TGTGCCAGCAGCGAACTAGCGGGTCTCACAGATACGCAGTATTTT. V and J are TRBV7-2 and TRBJ2-3, with 9 bases that match TRBD2. CDR3 length equals 15 residues. CDR1 is SGHTA and CDR2 is FQGNSA in the germline V gene. The V segment lost 5 bases and the J segment 2 bases; nucleotides outside the gene matches: 5.

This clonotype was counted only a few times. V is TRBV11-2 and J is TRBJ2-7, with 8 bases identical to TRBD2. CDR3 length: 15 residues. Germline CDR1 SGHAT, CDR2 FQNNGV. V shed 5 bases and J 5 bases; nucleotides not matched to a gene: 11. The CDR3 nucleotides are TGTGCCAGCAGCAGACTCAGCGGGAGAGTGCACGAGCAGTACTTC. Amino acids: CASSRLSGRVHEQYF.

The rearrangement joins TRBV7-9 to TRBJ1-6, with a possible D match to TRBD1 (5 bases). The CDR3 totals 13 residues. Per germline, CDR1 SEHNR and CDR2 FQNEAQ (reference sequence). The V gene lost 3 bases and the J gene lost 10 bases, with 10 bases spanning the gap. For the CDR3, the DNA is TGTGCCAGCAGCTTGGGTGGGGCGTCACCCCTCCACTTT. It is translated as CASSLGGASPLHF.

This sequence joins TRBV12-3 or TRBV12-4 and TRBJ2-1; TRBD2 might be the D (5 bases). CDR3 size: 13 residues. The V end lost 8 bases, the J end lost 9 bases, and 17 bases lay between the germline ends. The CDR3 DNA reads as TGTGCCAGCCGCCCGCGGGCGTGGGGTGAGCAGTTCTTC. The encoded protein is CASRPRAWGEQFF.

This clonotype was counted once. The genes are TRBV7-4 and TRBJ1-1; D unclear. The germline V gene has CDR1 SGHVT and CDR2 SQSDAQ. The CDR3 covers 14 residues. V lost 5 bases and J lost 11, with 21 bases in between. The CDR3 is CASSPPGALSEAFF. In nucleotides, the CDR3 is TGTGCCAGCAGCCCCCCGGGCGCTTTGTCGGAGGCTTTCTTT.

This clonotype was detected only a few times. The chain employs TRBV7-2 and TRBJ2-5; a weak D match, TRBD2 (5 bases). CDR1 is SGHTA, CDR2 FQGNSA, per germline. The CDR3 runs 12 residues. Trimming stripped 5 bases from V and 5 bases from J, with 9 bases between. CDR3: CASSRTLETQYF. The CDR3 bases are TGTGCCAGCAGCCGGACTCTTGAGACCCAGTACTTC. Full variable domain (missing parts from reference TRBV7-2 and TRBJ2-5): GAGVSQSPSNKVTEKGKDVELRCDPISGHTALYWYRQSLGQGLEFLIYFQGNSAPDKSGLPSDRFSAERTGGSVSTLTIQRTQQEDSAVYLCASSRTLETQYFGPGTRLLVL.

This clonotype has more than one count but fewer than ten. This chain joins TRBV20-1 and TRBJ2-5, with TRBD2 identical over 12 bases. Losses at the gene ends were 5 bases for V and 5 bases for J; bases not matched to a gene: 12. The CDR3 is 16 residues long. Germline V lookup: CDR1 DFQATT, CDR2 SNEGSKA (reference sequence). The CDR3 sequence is CSAARWTSGKRETQYF. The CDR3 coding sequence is TGCAGTGCTGCCCGTTGGACTAGCGGGAAACGGGAGACCCAGTACTTC.

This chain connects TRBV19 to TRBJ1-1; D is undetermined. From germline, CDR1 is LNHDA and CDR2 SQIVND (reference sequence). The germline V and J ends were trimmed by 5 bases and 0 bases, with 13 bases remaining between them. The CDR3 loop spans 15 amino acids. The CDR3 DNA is TGTGCCAGTAGTCGGGCCTTTCTGGTGAACACTGAAGCTTTCTTT. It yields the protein CASSRAFLVNTEAFF.

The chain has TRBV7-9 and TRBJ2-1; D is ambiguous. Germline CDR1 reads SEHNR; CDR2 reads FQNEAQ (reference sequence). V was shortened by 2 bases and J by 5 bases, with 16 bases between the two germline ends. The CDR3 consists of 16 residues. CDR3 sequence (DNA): TGTGCCAGCAGCTTACTTAAGATAGTAGTAAACAATGAGCAGTTCTTC. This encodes CASSLLKIVVNNEQFF.

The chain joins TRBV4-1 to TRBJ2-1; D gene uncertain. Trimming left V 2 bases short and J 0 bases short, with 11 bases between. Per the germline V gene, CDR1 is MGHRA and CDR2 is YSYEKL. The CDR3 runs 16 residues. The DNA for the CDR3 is TGCGCCAGCAGCCAAAGCCCACTCCGCTCCTACAATGAGCAGTTCTTC. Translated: CASSQSPLRSYNEQFF.

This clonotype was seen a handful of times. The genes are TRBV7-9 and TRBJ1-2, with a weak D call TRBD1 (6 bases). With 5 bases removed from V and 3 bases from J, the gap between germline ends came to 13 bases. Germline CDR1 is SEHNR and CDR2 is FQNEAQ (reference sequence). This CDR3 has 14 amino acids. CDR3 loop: CASSQGGVDYGYTF. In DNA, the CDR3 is TGTGCCAGCAGCCAAGGGGGAGTTGACTATGGCTACACCTTC.

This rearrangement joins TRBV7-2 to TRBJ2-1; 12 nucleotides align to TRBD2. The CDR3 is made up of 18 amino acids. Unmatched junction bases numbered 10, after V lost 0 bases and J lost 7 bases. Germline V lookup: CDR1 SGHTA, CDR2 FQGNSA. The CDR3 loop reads CASSLAHIGLAGGNEQFF. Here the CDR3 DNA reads TGTGCCAGCAGCTTAGCGCACATCGGTCTAGCGGGAGGGAATGAGCAGTTCTTC.

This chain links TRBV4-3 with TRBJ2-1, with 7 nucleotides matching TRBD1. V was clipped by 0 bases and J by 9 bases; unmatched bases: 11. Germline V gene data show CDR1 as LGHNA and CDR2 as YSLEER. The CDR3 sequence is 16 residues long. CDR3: CASSQDPSGGLVEQFF. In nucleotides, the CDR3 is TGCGCCAGCAGCCAAGATCCGTCAGGGGGTCTTGTTGAGCAGTTCTTC.

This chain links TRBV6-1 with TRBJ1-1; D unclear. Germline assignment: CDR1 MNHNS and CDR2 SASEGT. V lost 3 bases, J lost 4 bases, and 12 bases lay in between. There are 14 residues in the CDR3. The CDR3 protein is CASSDRVWTTEAFF. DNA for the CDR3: TGTGCCAGCAGTGACCGGGTGTGGACCACTGAAGCTTTCTTT.

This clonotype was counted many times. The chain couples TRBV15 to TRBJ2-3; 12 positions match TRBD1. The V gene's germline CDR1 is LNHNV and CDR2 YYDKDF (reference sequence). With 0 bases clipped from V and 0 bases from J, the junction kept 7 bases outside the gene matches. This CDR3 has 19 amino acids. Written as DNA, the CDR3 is TGTGCCACCAGCAGAGATCTGGGACAGGGGGCACCTAGCACAGATACGCAGTATTTT. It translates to CATSRDLGQGAPSTDTQYF.

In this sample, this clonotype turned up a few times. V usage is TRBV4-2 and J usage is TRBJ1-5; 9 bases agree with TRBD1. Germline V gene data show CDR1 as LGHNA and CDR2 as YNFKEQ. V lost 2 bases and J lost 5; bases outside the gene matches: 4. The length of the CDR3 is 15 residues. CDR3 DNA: TGTGCCAGCAGCCAACCGGACAGGGGCGATCAGCCCCAGCATTTT. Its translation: CASSQPDRGDQPQHF.

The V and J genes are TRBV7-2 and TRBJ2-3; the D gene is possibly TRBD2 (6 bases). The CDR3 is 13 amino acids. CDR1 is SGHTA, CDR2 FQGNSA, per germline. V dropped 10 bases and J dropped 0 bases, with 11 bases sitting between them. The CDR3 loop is CATGGMSTDTQYF. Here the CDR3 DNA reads TGTGCCACAGGCGGGATGAGCACAGATACGCAGTATTTT.

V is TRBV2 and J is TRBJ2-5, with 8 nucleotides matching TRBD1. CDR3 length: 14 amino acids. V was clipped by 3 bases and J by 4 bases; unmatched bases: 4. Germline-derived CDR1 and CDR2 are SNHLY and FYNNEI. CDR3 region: CASSDSGGGETQYF. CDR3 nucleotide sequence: TGTGCCAGCAGTGATTCAGGGGGCGGAGAGACCCAGTACTTC. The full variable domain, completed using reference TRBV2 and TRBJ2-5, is EPEVTQTPSHQVTQMGQEVILRCVPISNHLYFYWYRQILGQKVEFLVSFYNNEISEKSEIFDDQFSVERPDGSNFTLKIRSTKLEDSAMYFCASSDSGGGETQYFGPGTRLLVL.

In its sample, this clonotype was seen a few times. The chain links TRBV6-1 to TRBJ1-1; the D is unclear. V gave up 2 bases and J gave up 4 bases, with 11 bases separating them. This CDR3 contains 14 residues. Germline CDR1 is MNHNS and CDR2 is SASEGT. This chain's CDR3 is CASSENSWVTEAFF. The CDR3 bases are TGTGCCAGCAGTGAAAATTCTTGGGTCACTGAAGCTTTCTTT.

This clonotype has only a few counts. The CDR3 is CASSQVGSSRNEQFF. The CDR3 coding sequence is TGTGCCAGCAGCCAAGTGGGTAGCTCTCGGAATGAGCAGTTCTTC. This rearrangement joins TRBV3-1 to TRBJ2-1; no clear D gene. The germline CDR1 and CDR2 sequences are LGHDT and YNNKEL (reference sequence). V lost 1 base to trimming and J lost 7 bases, with 14 bases between them. The CDR3 consists of 15 residues.

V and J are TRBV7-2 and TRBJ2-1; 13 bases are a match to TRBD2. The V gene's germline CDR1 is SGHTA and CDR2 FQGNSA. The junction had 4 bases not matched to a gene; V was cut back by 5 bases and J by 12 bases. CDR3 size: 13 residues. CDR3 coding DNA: TGTGCCAGCAGCCAACTAGCGGGGGGGCCGCAGTTCTTC. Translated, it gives CASSQLAGGPQFF.

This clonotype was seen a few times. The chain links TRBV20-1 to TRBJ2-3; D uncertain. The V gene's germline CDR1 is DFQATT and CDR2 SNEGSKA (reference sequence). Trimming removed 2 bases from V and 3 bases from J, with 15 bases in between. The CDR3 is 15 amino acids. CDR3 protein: CSARLPTVGTDTQYF. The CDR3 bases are TGCAGTGCTAGACTACCGACCGTCGGAACAGATACGCAGTATTTT.

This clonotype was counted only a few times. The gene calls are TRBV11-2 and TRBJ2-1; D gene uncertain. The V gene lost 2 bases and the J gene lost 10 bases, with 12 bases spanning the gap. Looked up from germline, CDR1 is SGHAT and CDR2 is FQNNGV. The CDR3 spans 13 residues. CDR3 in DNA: TGTGCCAGCAGCTTAACCCCGCCCGCGGAGCAGTTCTTC. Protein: CASSLTPPAEQFF.

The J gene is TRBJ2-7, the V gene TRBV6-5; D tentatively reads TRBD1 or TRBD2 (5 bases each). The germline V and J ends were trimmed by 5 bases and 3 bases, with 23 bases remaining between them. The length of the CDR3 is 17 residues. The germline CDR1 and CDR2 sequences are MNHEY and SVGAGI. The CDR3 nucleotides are TGTGCCAGCAGTGCCCGACCCCAGCGGTGGGGGAGCTACGAGCAGTACTTC. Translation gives CASSARPQRWGSYEQYF.